A single sample is the source of the 20 T cell receptor beta chains below, sequenced in a study of blood T cell repertoires in COVID-19. Clones were sequenced by immunoSEQ multiplex PCR, and TCRdb holds only the in-frame ones, with some missing. The sample includes nearly 300,000 clones, approximately 88% of them seen just once. Sequenced sample: peripheral blood. All receptors come from a woman aged 25 to 39 who had recovered from COVID-19.

The rearrangement joins TRBV12-3 or TRBV12-4 to TRBJ1-2, with D maybe TRBD1 (6 bases). There are 13 residues in the CDR3. Deletions cut 5 bases from V and 13 bases from J, with 20 bases between. CDR3 DNA sequence: TGTGCCAGCAGTCTCGACAGGCGGTCGATTCGCACCTTC. It encodes CASSLDRRSIRTF.

The J gene is TRBJ1-1, the V gene TRBV28; 7 bases line up with TRBD1. Germline trimming cut 8 bases from V and 8 bases from J; bases unmatched to any gene: 5. Germline CDR1 reads MDHEN; CDR2 reads SYDVKM. This CDR3 spans 11 amino acids. CDR3 sequence (DNA): TGTGCCAGCTACAGGGGCCGGGAAGCTTTCTTT. Encoded protein: CASYRGREAFF.

The CDR3 loop is CASSFGTQETQYF. As DNA, the CDR3 is TGTGCCAGCAGCTTTGGGACACAAGAGACCCAGTACTTC. The genes are TRBV7-2 and TRBJ2-5; tentatively, D is TRBD1 (6 bases). This CDR3 has 13 amino acids. Germline CDR1 SGHTA, CDR2 FQGNSA. The V end lost 3 bases, the J end lost 2 bases, and 7 bases lay between the germline ends.

The genes are TRBV9 and TRBJ1-2; D gene uncertain. V lost 10 bases, J lost 8 bases, and 21 bases lay in between. This CDR3 contains 13 residues. The V gene's germline CDR1 is SGDLS and CDR2 YYNGEE. CDR3 loop: CASLGRPREGYTF. Written as DNA, the CDR3 is TGTGCCTCCCTCGGCAGGCCCCGGGAGGGCTACACCTTC.

The chain recombines TRBV19 with TRBJ1-1; 7 nucleotides line up with TRBD1. Germline loops: CDR1 LNHDA, CDR2 SQIVND (reference sequence). V dropped 9 bases and J dropped 3; count of bases not matched to a gene: 13. The CDR3 loop spans 15 amino acids. CDR3 nucleotide sequence: TGTGCCAGCAGAGAGACAGGGTTGTCCGACACTGAAGCTTTCTTT. It yields the protein CASRETGLSDTEAFF.

This clone was seen just once. This chain joins TRBV6-6 and TRBJ2-3; 8 bases map to TRBD2. Looked up from germline, CDR1 is MNHNY and CDR2 is SVGAGI (reference sequence). The V segment lost 4 bases and the J segment 1 base; nucleotides outside the gene matches: 4. CDR3 length equals 15 residues. This CDR3 reads CASSSTSGRTDTQYF. CDR3 in DNA: TGTGCCAGCAGTTCAACTAGCGGACGCACAGATACGCAGTATTTT.

The chain recombines TRBV6-5 with TRBJ2-3; TRBD1 aligns across 7 bases. From germline, CDR1 is MNHEY and CDR2 SVGAGI. CDR3 size: 15 residues. V gave up 6 bases and J gave up 0 bases; unmatched junction bases: 6. The CDR3 region has the DNA TGTGCCAGCAGGGGACAGCCTTTAAGCACAGATACGCAGTATTTT. Protein sequence: CASRGQPLSTDTQYF.

Here the CDR3 reads CASSYENFQETQYF. In DNA form, the CDR3 reads TGTGCCAGCAGTTACGAGAACTTCCAAGAGACCCAGTACTTC. The chain employs TRBV6-2 or TRBV6-3 and TRBJ2-5; D gene ambiguous. Germline V gene data show CDR1 as MNHEY and CDR2 as SVGEGT. The ends were cut back, 2 bases at V and 1 base at J, with 8 bases in the middle. The CDR3 sequence is 14 residues long.

This sequence joins TRBV2 and TRBJ2-1, with 13 bases fitting TRBD2. The CDR3 consists of 14 residues. Germline V CDR1 and CDR2: SNHLY, FYNNEI. V lost 6 bases, J lost 8 bases, and 4 bases stayed unmatched. This CDR3 is CASRTSGGADEQFF. The CDR3, as DNA: TGTGCCAGCAGAACTAGCGGGGGGGCCGATGAGCAGTTCTTC.

This clone was recorded only once. The chain employs TRBV5-1 and TRBJ2-3; perhaps TRBD2 as D (5 bases). CDR1 SGHRS and CDR2 YFSETQ come from the germline V gene. Trimming took off 4 bases at V and 4 bases at J, with 13 bases between the two ends. CDR3 size: 14 residues. The CDR3 loop reads CASSLGTSPDTQYF. The DNA of the CDR3 is TGCGCCAGCAGCCTCGGTACTAGTCCAGATACGCAGTATTTT. Complete variable domain (other parts from reference TRBV5-1 and TRBJ2-3): KAGVTQTPRYLIKTRGQQVTLSCSPISGHRSVSWYQQTPGQGLQFLFEYFSETQRNKGNFPGRFSGRQFSNSRSEMNVSTLELGDSALYLCASSLGTSPDTQYFGPGTRLTVL.

The chain joins TRBV5-1 to TRBJ2-1; TRBD1 might be the D (6 bases). CDR3 length: 15 residues. V gave up 4 bases and J gave up 1 base, with 12 bases separating them. Germline V gene sequence: CDR1 SGHRS, CDR2 YFSETQ. CDR3 nucleotide sequence: TGCGCCAGCAGCCAACAGGGTAAATCCTACAATGAGCAGTTCTTC. Amino acids: CASSQQGKSYNEQFF. Supplemented by reference TRBV5-1 and TRBJ2-1, the full variable domain reads KAGVTQTPRYLIKTRGQQVTLSCSPISGHRSVSWYQQTPGQGLQFLFEYFSETQRNKGNFPGRFSGRQFSNSRSEMNVSTLELGDSALYLCASSQQGKSYNEQFFGPGTRLTVL.

This rearrangement joins TRBV7-6 to TRBJ2-5; perhaps TRBD2 as D (5 bases). This CDR3 contains 13 residues. The germline V and J ends were trimmed by 5 bases and 4 bases, with 11 bases remaining between them. The germline V gene encodes CDR1 SGHVS and CDR2 FNYEAQ. CDR3: CASSAGERETQYF. The CDR3 coding sequence is TGTGCCAGCAGCGCCGGGGAGAGAGAGACCCAGTACTTC.

The chain is built from TRBV6-6 and TRBJ1-5; D remains unclear. CDR3 size: 15 residues. V lost 5 bases and J 0 bases, leaving 11 bases between the germline ends. Germline V lookup: CDR1 MNHNY, CDR2 SVGAGI (reference sequence). The CDR3 spells CASSTLLRSNQPQHF. CDR3 sequence (DNA): TGTGCCAGCAGTACTCTATTGCGTAGCAATCAGCCCCAGCATTTT.

This clone occurred once. The J gene is TRBJ2-1, the V gene TRBV2; D may be TRBD2 (5 bases). This CDR3 comprises 12 residues. V lost 7 bases and J 12 bases, leaving 16 bases between the germline ends. Germline V lookup: CDR1 SNHLY, CDR2 FYNNEI. The CDR3 is CASTLVDSVQFF. As DNA, the CDR3 is TGTGCCAGCACACTAGTTGATTCTGTGCAGTTCTTC.

V and J are TRBV5-1 and TRBJ1-2; D call uncertain. The CDR3 runs to 14 residues. The germline CDR1 and CDR2 sequences are SGHRS and YFSETQ. The V end lost 0 bases, the J end lost 3 bases, and 9 bases lay between the germline ends. The CDR3 region is CASSLAPGDYGYTF. The DNA of the CDR3 is TGCGCCAGCAGCTTGGCTCCAGGCGACTATGGCTACACCTTC.

CDR3 protein: CASSLVADIRIPAYEQYF. DNA of the CDR3: TGTGCCAGCAGCTTAGTTGCGGACATTAGAATACCTGCCTACGAGCAGTACTTC. The rearrangement joins TRBV7-4 to TRBJ2-7, with D perhaps TRBD1 (5 bases). V gave up 1 base and J gave up 2 bases, with 21 bases separating them. From germline, CDR1 is SGHVT and CDR2 SQSDAQ. CDR3 length: 18 residues.

The rearrangement uses TRBV2 and TRBJ1-4; TRBD1 might be the D (5 bases). Germline V CDR1 and CDR2: SNHLY, FYNNEI. V was shortened by 3 bases and J by 8 bases, with 16 bases between the two germline ends. This CDR3 is built from 15 residues. The CDR3 DNA reads TGTGCCAGCAGTGAGAAAAGCGCGGGGGGGGAAAAACTGTTTTTT. It translates to CASSEKSAGGEKLFF.

The chain uses TRBV18 and TRBJ1-1, with D maybe TRBD1 (5 bases). Germline CDR1 is KGHSH and CDR2 is LQKENI. V dropped 3 bases and J dropped 4 bases, with 15 bases sitting between them. This CDR3 has 15 amino acids. The CDR3 DNA reads as TGTGCCAGCTCACCTACCAGGGTCTCAGGCACTGAAGCTTTCTTT. Protein sequence: CASSPTRVSGTEAFF. Full variable domain (outside the CDR3, taken from reference TRBV18 and TRBJ1-1): NAGVMQNPRHLVRRRGQEARLRCSPMKGHSHVYWYRQLPEEGLKFMVYLQKENIIDESGMPKERFSAEFPKEGPSILRIQQVVRGDSAAYFCASSPTRVSGTEAFFGQGTRLTVV.

The genes are TRBV7-9 and TRBJ1-2; D unresolved. V was clipped by 2 bases and J by 7 bases, with 8 bases between them. The CDR3 consists of 12 residues. Germline values: CDR1 SEHNR, CDR2 FQNEAQ (reference sequence). The CDR3 DNA reads as TGTGCCAGCAGCTTAAGGGAGGGTGGCTACACCTTC. This codes for CASSLREGGYTF.

With respect to this clone: No DNA is shown, since the ends of the CDR3 on it are uncertain; the CDR3 is the one TCRdb lists. The V and J genes are TRBV12-3 or TRBV12-4 and TRBJ2-7; the table's D call, TRBD1, has no DNA check behind it. The CDR3 is made up of 13 amino acids, end residues included. The CDR3 is CASSTSQGYEQYF.